This record concerns one T cell receptor (beta chain) sequence. Antigen unknown. Using a FACSAria, the CD4+ and CD8+ T cells were sorted from the PBMCs. These data belong to a study of CD8+ T cells in alopecia areata. Extraction of RNA preceded its reverse transcription into cDNA, which served as the sequencing template. Produced via immunoSEQ multiplex PCR; TCRdb's table is partial and in-frame only. The sample records about 200,000 clones, 45% to 70% being singletons. Study-level points and caveats: The study found higher clonality in lesional than normal scalp, especially in alopecia totalis/universalis. Sequencing of scalp samples also includes resident alphabeta T cells from normal skin.

This CDR3 is 14 amino acids long. J gave up 1 base and V 8 bases, and 6 bases lay outside the gene matches. Germline V gives CDR1 PRHDT, CDR2 FYEKMQ (reference sequence). The sequencing sample was made of CD8+ T cells sorted from blood. This receptor was identified in a human donor in good health. The chain is built from TRBV13 and TRBJ2-5, with 8 bases matching TRBD2. The CDR3 sequence is CASGTGGTQETQYF. The DNA of the CDR3 is TGTGCCAGCGGTACGGGGGGGACCCAAGAGACCCAGTACTTC.